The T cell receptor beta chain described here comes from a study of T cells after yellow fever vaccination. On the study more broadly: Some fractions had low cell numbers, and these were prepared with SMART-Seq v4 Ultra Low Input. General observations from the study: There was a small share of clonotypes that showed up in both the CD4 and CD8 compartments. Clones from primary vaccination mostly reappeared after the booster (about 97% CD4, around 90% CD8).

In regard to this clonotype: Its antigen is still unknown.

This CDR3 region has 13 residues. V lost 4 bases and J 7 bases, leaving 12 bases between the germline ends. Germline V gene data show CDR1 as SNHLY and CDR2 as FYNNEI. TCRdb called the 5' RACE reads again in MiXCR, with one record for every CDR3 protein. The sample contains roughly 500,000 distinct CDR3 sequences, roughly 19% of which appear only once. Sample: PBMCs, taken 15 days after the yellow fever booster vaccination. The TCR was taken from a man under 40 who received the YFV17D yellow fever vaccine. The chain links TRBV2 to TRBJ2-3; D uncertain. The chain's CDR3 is CASSVSIENTQYF. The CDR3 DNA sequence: TGTGCCAGCAGTGTCTCCATAGAGAATACGCAGTATTTT. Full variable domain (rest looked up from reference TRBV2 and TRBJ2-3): EPEVTQTPSHQVTQMGQEVILRCVPISNHLYFYWYRQILGQKVEFLVSFYNNEISEKSEIFDDQFSVERPDGSNFTLKIRSTKLEDSAMYFCASSVSIENTQYFGPGTRLTVL.